This T cell receptor (beta chain) was sequenced in a study of blood T cell repertoires in COVID-19. Study details: Samples came from the United States, Italy and Spain, spanning acute and convalescent COVID-19. In each case, the material was cDNA or gDNA derived from T cells, B-cell-depleted T cells, or PBMCs.

Per the study methods: Nucleated cell number was recorded as an estimate derived from reference gene primer amplification. Profiling relied on immunoSEQ multiplex PCR, and the TCRdb table lists in-frame clones only, not all of them. That table supplies the V and J calls and clone size; D and trimming were determined from the DNA. The table records about 340,000 clones, less than 90% of them present only once. During active infection, Seattle patients enrolled and were then monitored through disease. The sequenced sample was peripheral blood. The sequence was obtained from a woman aged 55-70 years with COVID-19, enrolled during active disease.

The CDR3 is CASSSGQGTESTEAFF. Here the CDR3 DNA reads TGTGCCAGCAGCTCAGGACAGGGGACCGAATCCACTGAAGCTTTCTTT. The chain joins TRBV11-3 to TRBJ1-1; 9 nucleotides match TRBD1. Germline loops: CDR1 SGHNT, CDR2 YENEEA. The J segment lost 4 bases and the V segment lost 4 bases, leaving 10 bases of the junction unmatched. There are 16 residues in the CDR3.